These 30 T cell receptor beta chains originate from one sample sequenced in a study of CD8 T cells in ankylosing spondylitis. TCRdb reprocessed the 5' RACE reads via MiXCR and lists one record per CDR3 protein. The repertoire holds 150,000 to 200,000 distinct CDR3 sequences, around a sixth seen once, with approximately 4% in the top ten. Source material: blood, either unsorted or a sorted T cell fraction (not recorded which). The source of these receptors is a male donor aged 10 to 35 with ankylosing spondylitis or in good health (not recorded which).

At least ten counts were recorded for this clonotype. The chain has TRBV7-9 and TRBJ2-4, with 10 bases that match TRBD2. There are 14 residues in the CDR3. The V gene's germline CDR1 is SEHNR and CDR2 FQNEAQ (reference sequence). Trimming removed 5 bases from V and 9 bases from J; junction bases left unmatched: 7. CDR3 sequence reads: CASSPPGLAIIQYF. As DNA, the CDR3 is TGTGCCAGCAGCCCCCCGGGACTAGCGATCATTCAGTACTTC.

This clonotype occurred many times. V is TRBV7-2 and J is TRBJ2-7, with D uncertain. CDR1 is SGHTA, CDR2 FQGNSA, per germline. V gave up 0 bases and J gave up 0 bases, with 6 bases separating them. The CDR3 runs 14 residues. The CDR3 loop reads CASSLAGPSYEQYF. The CDR3, as DNA: TGTGCCAGCAGCTTAGCAGGGCCCTCCTACGAGCAGTACTTC.

This clonotype was counted at least ten times. V is TRBV20-1 and J is TRBJ2-1; 12 bases are a match to TRBD2. The CDR3 extends over 14 amino acids. From germline, CDR1 is DFQATT and CDR2 SNEGSKA (reference sequence). Trimming took 3 bases from V and 7 from J; bases not matched to a gene: 4. This CDR3 reads CSARRTSGKNEQFF. Written as DNA, the CDR3 is TGCAGTGCTAGGAGGACTAGCGGGAAAAATGAGCAGTTCTTC.

Ten or more counts support this clonotype. The V gene is TRBV3-1, the J gene TRBJ2-7; a possible D gene is TRBD2 (5 bases). The length of the CDR3 is 13 residues. Trimming stripped 4 bases from V and 3 bases from J, with 10 bases between. Germline V gene lookup returns CDR1 LGHDT and CDR2 YNNKEL (reference sequence). CDR3 sequence reads: CASSRGLYYEQYV. The CDR3 DNA reads TGTGCCAGCAGCCGAGGACTTTACTACGAGCAGTACGTC.

This clonotype was counted ten times or more. The genes are TRBV5-1 and TRBJ2-1; TRBD1 might be the D (5 bases). The V gene's germline CDR1 is SGHRS and CDR2 YFSETQ. V was cut by 2 bases and J by 7 bases, with 13 bases left in between. The length of the CDR3 is 14 residues. The CDR3 DNA follows: TGCGCCAGCAGCTTCGAAGGGGAATCTAATGAGCAGTTCTTC. It specifies CASSFEGESNEQFF.

This clonotype was recorded at least ten times. The chain joins TRBV11-2 to TRBJ2-2; D is uncertain. This CDR3 contains 15 residues. Germline loops: CDR1 SGHAT, CDR2 FQNNGV. V was cut by 1 base and J by 1 base, with 7 bases left in between. This chain's CDR3 is CASSLARRNTGELFF. The CDR3 region has the DNA TGTGCCAGCAGCTTAGCTCGTCGGAACACCGGGGAGCTGTTTTTT.

This sequence joins TRBV29-1 and TRBJ2-3; 14 bases agree with TRBD2. CDR1 is SQVTM and CDR2 is ANQGSEA in the germline V gene. This CDR3 has 13 residues. V trimming: 6 bases; J trimming: 7 bases; junction bases outside the gene matches: 3. CDR3 protein: CSVGTSGSNTQYF. The CDR3 DNA reads as TGCAGCGTCGGGACTAGCGGGAGCAATACGCAGTATTTT.

This clonotype was picked up many times. V and J are TRBV27 and TRBJ2-7; 11 nucleotides align to TRBD1. The CDR3 runs to 14 residues. The ends lost 6 bases at V and 7 bases at J; junction bases unmatched: 8. Germline V lookup: CDR1 MNHEY, CDR2 SMNVEV (reference sequence). CDR3: CASSSGQGAGEQYF. The CDR3 region has the DNA TGTGCCAGCAGCTCCGGACAGGGGGCGGGTGAGCAGTACTTC.

The count of this clonotype is one. The chain recombines TRBV28 with TRBJ2-3; no definite D call. The CDR3 totals 15 residues. Trimming shortened V by 1 base and J by 4 bases, and 12 bases separated the two germline ends. The germline gives CDR1 MDHEN, CDR2 SYDVKM. Written as DNA, the CDR3 is TGTGCCAGCAGTTTATTGGAACGGGTGGCAGATACGCAGTATTTT. Translation gives CASSLLERVADTQYF.

Many counts were recorded for this clonotype. The V call is TRBV5-1, the J call TRBJ2-3, with D perhaps TRBD1 or TRBD2 (5 bases each). The germline V gene encodes CDR1 SGHRS and CDR2 YFSETQ. The CDR3 is made up of 12 amino acids. V lost 0 bases and J lost 11, with 10 bases in between. CDR3 sequence: CASSLAPGQQYF. CDR3 sequence (DNA): TGCGCCAGCAGCTTGGCCCCGGGGCAGCAGTATTTT.

In this sample, this clonotype turned up many times. J is TRBJ2-1 and V is TRBV5-1; no clear D gene. V was clipped by 0 bases and J by 1 base, with 5 bases between them. This CDR3 comprises 14 residues. Germline CDR1 and CDR2: SGHRS and YFSETQ. CDR3 coding DNA: TGCGCCAGCAGCTTGGTTTCTTCCTACAATGAGCAGTTCTTC. Its protein product is CASSLVSSYNEQFF.

This chain links TRBV28 with TRBJ2-2; 8 positions match TRBD2. This CDR3 has 14 amino acids. V was clipped by 9 bases and J by 5 bases; unmatched bases: 8. Germline loops: CDR1 MDHEN, CDR2 SYDVKM. CDR3 nucleotides: TGTGCCAGTAAAAGCGGGAGAGGAACCGGGGAGCTGTTTTTT. Its protein is CASKSGRGTGELFF.

This clonotype has at least ten counts. This chain uses TRBV7-9 with TRBJ2-1, with TRBD1 identical over 9 bases. The CDR3 is 16 residues long. J lost 7 bases, V lost 4 bases, and 11 bases had no gene match. CDR1 and CDR2 (germline): SEHNR, FQNEAQ (reference sequence). The CDR3 nucleotides are TGTGCCAGCAGCTCCTCCGGGACAGGGCTTATTAATGAGCAGTTCTTC. Protein: CASSSSGTGLINEQFF.

In this sample, this clonotype turned up many times. V and J are TRBV4-2 and TRBJ2-3, with TRBD1 as a possible D gene (5 bases). Deletions cut 1 base from V and 6 bases from J, with 17 bases between. The CDR3 sequence is 16 residues long. CDR1 LGHNA and CDR2 YNFKEQ come from the germline V gene. The CDR3 here is CASSQGGGAPLDTQYF. The CDR3 DNA reads as TGTGCCAGCAGCCAAGGAGGTGGGGCCCCTCTGGATACGCAGTATTTT.

This clonotype was seen ten or more times. The J gene is TRBJ2-1, the V gene TRBV11-3; D gene uncertain. Trimming removed 0 bases at V and 15 bases at J, with 12 bases between. The CDR3 length is 12 residues. The germline gives CDR1 SGHNT, CDR2 YENEEA. CDR3 region: CASSLEGNSRFF. As DNA, the CDR3 is TGTGCCAGCAGCTTAGAAGGTAACTCCCGGTTCTTC.

In this sample, this clonotype turned up many times. This chain uses TRBV6-5 with TRBJ2-1; TRBD1 aligns across 7 bases. This CDR3 contains 15 residues. V shed 6 bases and J 4 bases; nucleotides not matched to a gene: 9. Germline-derived CDR1 and CDR2 are MNHEY and SVGAGI. The CDR3 DNA is TGTGCCAGCAGGCGAGACAGGGCTAAATACAATGAGCAGTTCTTC. Protein product: CASRRDRAKYNEQFF.

At least ten counts were recorded for this clonotype. V is TRBV27 and J is TRBJ2-2; no clear D. V was trimmed by 7 bases and J by 3 bases, leaving 12 bases between them. In germline, CDR1 is MNHEY, CDR2 SMNVEV (reference sequence). This CDR3 region has 14 residues. The CDR3 loop is CASNAGYDTGELFF. As DNA, the CDR3 is TGTGCCAGCAATGCAGGCTACGACACCGGGGAGCTGTTTTTT.

The CDR3 protein is CASSQHLAGGSRNTGELFF. CDR3 sequence (DNA): TGTGCCAGCAGCCAACATTTAGCGGGAGGGAGCCGTAACACCGGGGAGCTGTTTTTT. V is TRBV4-2 and J is TRBJ2-2; TRBD2 aligns across 11 bases. This CDR3 is 19 amino acids long. Germline V lookup: CDR1 LGHNA, CDR2 YNFKEQ. With 2 bases clipped from V and 2 bases from J, the junction kept 10 bases outside the gene matches.

V gene TRBV6-5 combines with J gene TRBJ2-5; TRBD2 agrees at 12 bases. J lost 4 bases, V lost 6 bases, and 3 bases had no gene match. The CDR3 totals 14 residues. From germline, CDR1 is MNHEY and CDR2 SVGAGI. The CDR3 reads CASRLAGGAETQYF. CDR3 DNA: TGTGCCAGCAGGCTAGCGGGAGGGGCAGAGACCCAGTACTTC.

This clonotype has ten or more counts. The chain couples TRBV30 to TRBJ2-5; 8 bases align to TRBD1. The CDR3 is made up of 15 amino acids. V was pared by 2 bases and J by 5 bases, with 10 bases of the junction left unmatched. Looked up from germline, CDR1 is GTSNPN and CDR2 is SVGIG (reference sequence). CDR3 sequence: CAWSHLGQGSETQYF. The CDR3 DNA reads TGTGCCTGGAGTCACTTAGGACAGGGAAGCGAGACCCAGTACTTC.

This clonotype was observed at least ten times. The V gene is TRBV30, the J gene TRBJ1-6; tentatively, D is TRBD1 (5 bases). CDR1 is GTSNPN and CDR2 is SVGIG in the germline V gene (reference sequence). CDR3 length equals 14 residues. Trimming left V 0 bases short and J 5 bases short, with 8 bases between. For the CDR3, the DNA is TGTGCCTGGAGTGTGGGGGGAAATAATTCACCCCTCCACTTT. Protein sequence: CAWSVGGNNSPLHF.

This sequence joins TRBV6-5 and TRBJ2-7; D is uncertain. This CDR3 spans 14 amino acids. Germline V lookup: CDR1 MNHEY, CDR2 SVGAGI. V was shortened by 2 bases and J by 4 bases, with 12 bases between the two germline ends. CDR3 protein: CASSYAGLGYEQYV. CDR3 coding DNA: TGTGCCAGCAGTTACGCAGGCCTGGGGTACGAGCAGTACGTC.

The chain is built from TRBV20-1 and TRBJ1-2, with TRBD1 matching over 9 bases. Germline assignment: CDR1 DFQATT and CDR2 SNEGSKA (reference sequence). This CDR3 has 13 residues. Losses at the gene ends were 6 bases for V and 8 bases for J; bases not matched to a gene: 10. The CDR3 here is CSAPSADRGGYTF. In DNA, the CDR3 is TGCAGTGCGCCGTCGGCGGACAGGGGAGGCTACACCTTC.

This clonotype has just a few counts. The rearrangement joins TRBV9 to TRBJ2-1; 10 nucleotides line up with TRBD1. The CDR3 extends over 14 amino acids. V lost 4 bases to trimming and J lost 7 bases; unmatched junction nucleotides: 5. The germline CDR1 and CDR2 sequences are SGDLS and YYNGEE. The CDR3 reads CASSMRTGGNEQFF. CDR3 DNA: TGTGCCAGCAGCATGCGGACAGGGGGGAATGAGCAGTTCTTC.

This clonotype was counted many times. The genes are TRBV11-2 and TRBJ2-5; TRBD1 matches 10 bases. This CDR3 comprises 15 residues. Unmatched junction bases numbered 10, after V lost 5 bases and J lost 7 bases. The germline V gene has CDR1 SGHAT and CDR2 FQNNGV. This CDR3 reads CASSPGTGVIWTQYF. The CDR3 DNA follows: TGTGCCAGCAGCCCGGGGACAGGGGTTATTTGGACCCAGTACTTC. The full variable domain, with the rest looked up from reference TRBV11-2 and TRBJ2-5, is EAGVAQSPRYKIIEKRQSVAFWCNPISGHATLYWYQQILGQGPKLLIQFQNNGVVDDSQLPKDRFSAERLKGVDSTLKIQPAKLEDSAVYLCASSPGTGVIWTQYFGPGTRLLVL.

This clonotype was seen at least ten times. The V call is TRBV5-1, the J call TRBJ2-1; 7 bases line up with TRBD2. The germline gives CDR1 SGHRS, CDR2 YFSETQ. The CDR3 loop spans 16 amino acids. V lost 6 bases, J lost 3 bases, and 12 bases stayed unmatched. CDR3 sequence: CASTRLLSGDYNEQFF. DNA of the CDR3: TGCGCCAGCACTCGACTCCTGAGCGGGGACTACAATGAGCAGTTCTTC.

This clonotype came up many times. The CDR3 DNA reads as TGTGCCAGCAGCTCTTTTACTAGCGGGGGTGAGTTCTTC. Amino acid sequence: CASSSFTSGGEFF. V is TRBV11-2 and J is TRBJ2-1; 11 nucleotides match TRBD2. Germline V lookup: CDR1 SGHAT, CDR2 FQNNGV. This CDR3 has 13 residues. V lost 4 bases to trimming and J lost 14 bases; unmatched junction nucleotides: 7.

This clonotype was counted ten times or more. The genes are TRBV25-1 and TRBJ2-5; D is unresolved. The CDR3 extends over 10 amino acids. CDR1 and CDR2 (germline): MGHDK, SYGVNS. The V and J ends lost 6 bases and 7 bases respectively, with 6 bases between them. The CDR3 region is CASSPPTQYF. The DNA for the CDR3 is TGTGCCAGCAGCCCCCCGACCCAGTACTTC.

This clonotype came up many times. The V call is TRBV7-9, the J call TRBJ2-7; 10 bases line up with TRBD1. The CDR3 length is 15 residues. Unmatched junction bases numbered 5, after V lost 1 base and J lost 5 bases. Germline CDR1 is SEHNR and CDR2 is FQNEAQ (reference sequence). This chain's CDR3 is CASSLVPGQGDEQYF. The DNA of the CDR3 is TGTGCCAGCAGCTTAGTCCCCGGACAGGGGGACGAGCAGTACTTC.

This clonotype was seen repeatedly, ten times or more. V is TRBV12-3 or TRBV12-4 and J is TRBJ1-4; D unresolved. The V and J ends lost 7 bases and 4 bases respectively, with 10 bases between them. The CDR3 totals 13 residues. CDR3 in DNA: TGTGCCAGCACGGACGGGCTTAATGAAAAACTGTTTTTT. The encoded protein is CASTDGLNEKLFF.